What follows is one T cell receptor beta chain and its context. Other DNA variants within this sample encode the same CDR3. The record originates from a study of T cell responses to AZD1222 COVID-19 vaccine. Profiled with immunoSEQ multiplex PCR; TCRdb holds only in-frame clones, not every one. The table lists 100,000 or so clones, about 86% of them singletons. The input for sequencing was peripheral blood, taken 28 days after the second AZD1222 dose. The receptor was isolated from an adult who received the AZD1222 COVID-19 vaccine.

The CDR3 DNA reads TGTGCCAGCAGCGTAGGACTAGCGGGACGGACCGGGGAGCTGTTTTTT. Protein sequence: CASSVGLAGRTGELFF. The chain links TRBV9 to TRBJ2-2, with 11 bases aligning to TRBD2. The ends lost 0 bases at V and 5 bases at J; junction bases unmatched: 3. CDR3 length: 16 amino acids. CDR1 and CDR2 (germline): SGDLS, YYNGEE. Full variable domain (remainder filled in from reference TRBV9 and TRBJ2-2): DSGVTQTPKHLITATGQRVTLRCSPRSGDLSVYWYQQSLDQGLQFLIQYYNGEERAKGNILERFSAQQFPDLHSELNLSSLELGDSALYFCASSVGLAGRTGELFFGEGSRLTVL.